This T cell receptor (beta chain) derives from a study of OX40 agonist ivuxolimab in advanced cancers. TCRdb's table, derived via immunoSEQ multiplex PCR, lists solely in-frame clones and lacks some. The data hold over 95,000 clones, with around 90% observed a single time. This CDR3 contains 13 residues. V was cut by 3 bases and J by 10 bases, with 13 bases left in between. Per germline, CDR1 SEHNR and CDR2 FQNEAQ (reference sequence). This sequence originates from an adult with an advanced solid tumor such as melanoma, head and neck, liver or kidney cancer. The material sequenced was CD4+ or CD8+ T cells sorted from blood, taken in a trial of the OX40 agonist ivuxolimab. The rearrangement links TRBV7-9 to TRBJ2-1; D is perhaps TRBD2 (5 bases). The CDR3 DNA follows: TGTGCCAGCAGCTTCGGGGATAGTAGGGAGCAGTTCTTC. Its protein product is CASSFGDSREQFF. Using reference TRBV7-9 and TRBJ2-1 for the parts outside the CDR3, the full variable domain is DTGVSQNPRHKITKRGQNVTFRCDPISEHNRLYWYRQTLGQGPEFLTYFQNEAQLEKSRLLSDRFSAERPKGSFSTLEIQRTEQGDSAMYLCASSFGDSREQFFGPGTRLTVL.